This TCR beta chain was sequenced during a study of patients and donors after allogeneic stem cell transplantation. This CDR3 contains 14 residues. V shed 3 bases, J shed 2 bases, and the junction held 2 bases outside the gene matches. Germline V gene lookup returns CDR1 SEHNR and CDR2 FQNEAQ (reference sequence). This clonotype was seen at least ten times. TCRdb re-derived calls from the RT-PCR reads in MiXCR, one entry per CDR3 protein. Of about a million distinct CDR3 sequences listed, about 20% are singletons. Sequenced material: blood, either unsorted or a sorted T cell fraction (not recorded which). The V gene is TRBV7-9, the J gene TRBJ2-7; 9 bases are shared with TRBD2. This receptor was identified in a human donor who was either an allogeneic HSCT recipient or a stem cell or donor lymphocyte infusion donor (not recorded which). It is not recorded whose cells these are; they may come from a transplant donor. CDR3 region: CASSFSGSPYEQYF. In nucleotides, the CDR3 is TGTGCCAGCAGCTTTAGCGGGAGCCCCTACGAGCAGTACTTC.